One and the same sample provided the 11 T cell receptor beta chains below, sequenced in a study of cytomegalovirus exposure and HLA in healthy donors. Primers for the PCR totalled 60 Vbeta and 13 Jbeta. Generated by immunoSEQ multiplex PCR, the TCRdb table keeps only in-frame clones and is missing some. Seen in this sample are 30,000 to 35,000 clones; the ten most common clones hold less than 3.5%. Sequencing was carried out using PBMCs. The source of these receptors is a woman aged 40-49 years in good health and CMV-seropositive.

V and J are TRBV11-2 and TRBJ2-7; 13 bases align to TRBD2. CDR1 is SGHAT, CDR2 FQNNGV, per germline. J gave up 6 bases and V 3 bases, and 8 bases lay outside the gene matches. CDR3 length: 16 amino acids. In nucleotides, the CDR3 is TGTGCCAGCAGCTTTGGACTAGCGGGAGTTCGGGGCGAGCAGTACTTC. Amino acids: CASSFGLAGVRGEQYF. Looking up the rest from reference TRBV11-2 and TRBJ2-7 gives the full variable domain: EAGVAQSPRYKIIEKRQSVAFWCNPISGHATLYWYQQILGQGPKLLIQFQNNGVVDDSQLPKDRFSAERLKGVDSTLKIQPAKLEDSAVYLCASSFGLAGVRGEQYFGPGTRLTVT.

The rearrangement joins TRBV6-6 to TRBJ2-2; D is possibly TRBD2 (6 bases). Trimming removed 8 bases from V and 5 bases from J, with 18 bases in between. This CDR3 is 15 amino acids long. The germline V gene encodes CDR1 MNHNY and CDR2 SVGAGI (reference sequence). This CDR3 is CASFLGGSRTGELFF. The DNA of the CDR3 is TGTGCCAGCTTCCTTGGAGGGTCGCGGACCGGGGAGCTGTTTTTT.

The chain combines TRBV28 with TRBJ1-2; D gene uncertain. CDR3 size: 11 residues. Trimming took off 3 bases at V and 6 bases at J, with 5 bases between the two ends. From germline, CDR1 is MDHEN and CDR2 SYDVKM. This CDR3 is CASSFGNGYTF. The DNA for the CDR3 is TGTGCCAGCAGTTTCGGTAATGGCTACACCTTC.

The chain's CDR3 is CAWGTGLPYGYTF. In nucleotides, the CDR3 is TGTGCCTGGGGGACAGGACTACCCTATGGCTACACCTTC. The rearrangement uses TRBV30 and TRBJ1-2, with TRBD1 matching 8 bases. This CDR3 has 13 residues. The germline V gene encodes CDR1 GTSNPN and CDR2 SVGIG (reference sequence). V was pared by 5 bases and J by 4 bases, with 6 bases of the junction left unmatched. Supplemented by reference TRBV30 and TRBJ1-2, the full variable domain reads SQTIHQWPATLVQPVGSPLSLECTVEGTSNPNLYWYRQAAGRGLQLLFYSVGIGQISSEVPQNLSASRPQDRQFILSSKKLLLSDSGFYLCAWGTGLPYGYTFGSGTRLTVV.

J is TRBJ2-1 and V is TRBV19, with D possibly being TRBD2 (5 bases). This CDR3 has 15 amino acids. V was cut by 7 bases and J by 6 bases, with 19 bases left in between. CDR1 and CDR2 from the germline V gene are LNHDA and SQIVND (reference sequence). The CDR3 nucleotides read TGTGCCAGTACCCTGGGAAGCGGTCTAGCCAATGAGCAGTTCTTC. This gives the protein CASTLGSGLANEQFF.

The V and J genes are TRBV6-6 and TRBJ2-1, with 7 bases matching TRBD2. V was pared by 3 bases and J by 3 bases, with 5 bases of the junction left unmatched. CDR1 and CDR2 from the germline V gene are MNHNY and SVGAGI (reference sequence). The length of the CDR3 is 15 residues. The DNA for the CDR3 is TGTGCCAGCAGTTATGACTCGGGGGGCTACAATGAGCAGTTCTTC. Encoded protein: CASSYDSGGYNEQFF.

The chain has TRBV28 and TRBJ2-7, with TRBD2 matching over 8 bases. This CDR3 has 12 amino acids. CDR1 is MDHEN, CDR2 SYDVKM, per germline. Trimming cost V 5 bases and J 3 bases; bases outside gene matches: 0. CDR3 sequence reads: CASSRGGYEQYF. The CDR3 DNA follows: TGTGCCAGCAGTCGGGGGGGCTACGAGCAGTACTTC. Full variable domain (missing parts from reference TRBV28 and TRBJ2-7): DVKVTQSSRYLVKRTGEKVFLECVQDMDHENMFWYRQDPGLGLRLIYFSYDVKMKEKGDIPEGYSVSREKKERFSLILESASTNQTSMYLCASSRGGYEQYFGPGTRLTVT.

This chain joins TRBV4-1 and TRBJ1-3; D may be TRBD1 (6 bases). V was pared by 2 bases and J by 8 bases, with 22 bases between. The CDR3 sequence is 17 residues long. CDR1 MGHRA and CDR2 YSYEKL come from the germline V gene. The chain's CDR3 is CASSQQFDTGKGHTIYF. Written as DNA, the CDR3 is TGCGCCAGCAGCCAACAATTCGATACAGGGAAGGGGCACACCATATATTTT.

CDR3 loop: CASSPHSGKTYNEQFF. The DNA of the CDR3 is TGTGCCAGCAGTCCCCACAGCGGGAAGACCTACAATGAGCAGTTCTTC. The rearrangement uses TRBV27 and TRBJ2-1, with 7 nucleotides matching TRBD2. After removal of 5 bases from V and 2 bases from J, the junction contained 9 bases not matched to a gene. The CDR3 sequence is 16 residues long. CDR1 MNHEY and CDR2 SMNVEV come from the germline V gene (reference sequence).

The gene calls are TRBV11-2 and TRBJ2-5; a possible D gene is TRBD1 (5 bases). The V and J ends lost 5 bases and 5 bases respectively, with 15 bases between them. Germline V gives CDR1 SGHAT, CDR2 FQNNGV. This CDR3 has 14 residues. The CDR3 region has the DNA TGTGCCAGCAGCCCTACAGGACCTCCGGAGACCCAGTACTTC. Translated, it gives CASSPTGPPETQYF. Filled out from reference TRBV11-2 and TRBJ2-5, the complete variable domain reads EAGVAQSPRYKIIEKRQSVAFWCNPISGHATLYWYQQILGQGPKLLIQFQNNGVVDDSQLPKDRFSAERLKGVDSTLKIQPAKLEDSAVYLCASSPTGPPETQYFGPGTRLLVL.

V and J are TRBV4-2 and TRBJ2-5; perhaps TRBD1 as D (7 bases). Trimming stripped 4 bases from V and 5 bases from J, with 14 bases between. From germline, CDR1 is LGHNA and CDR2 YNFKEQ. The CDR3 is made up of 14 amino acids. CDR3 amino acids: CASSPRGVPETQYF. The CDR3 DNA reads TGTGCCAGCAGCCCCAGGGGGGTCCCCGAGACCCAGTACTTC.